This T cell receptor (beta chain) emerged from a study of T cells after yellow fever vaccination (dated by TCRdb to between 2018 and 2021). Looking at the study overall: Libraries from fractions with low cell numbers were prepared with the SMART-Seq v4 Ultra Low Input RNA kit. Two healthy male donors, one aged 18 to 30 and one aged 30 to 40 years, made up the cohort. To follow T-cell clones before and after primary and booster YFV17D yellow fever vaccination, bulk TCR alpha and beta repertoires were sequenced over time. Blood was drawn at multiple timepoints before and after primary and secondary immunization, with bulk PBMC replicates and cell subsets isolated. Study-wide conclusions, independent of this receptor: Because the study included only a couple of donors, the extent to which the findings can be generalized is limited. Compared with the primary T-cell response, the secondary T-cell response was weaker but faster, peaking on day 5 rather than day 15. Most clones expanded after primary vaccination were re-detected after the booster (96% of CD4 and approximately 88% of CD8), suggesting broad memory maintenance. A small fraction of clonotypes appeared in both the CD4 and CD8 compartments, likely as a result of convergent recombination. Computational filtering was required because FACS-sorted repertoires could contain abundant contaminating clonotypes from the bulk population.

This specimen's treatment or condition label, interpreted: live attenuated yellow fever vaccine strain. PBMCs were isolated from peripheral blood using a standard Ficoll-Paque protocol. Dynabeads CD4 and CD8 positive selection kits were used to isolate the CD4 and CD8 T-cell fractions. RNA was extracted with TriZol from bulk PBMCs, CD4 and CD8 fractions, and dextramer-positive and dextramer-negative fractions. This clonotype came up a few times. The clone's antigen remains unknown. The sample holds no much larger clone one base away, and base qualities are not on file. TCRdb records Illumina NovaSeq 6000 as the sequencer. Synthesis of TCR cDNA relied on 5'RACE template switching, a step that introduced a universal primer site along with unique molecular identifiers. Priming for cDNA synthesis came from both the TCR alpha and TCR beta constant segments. Two PCR steps were used to amplify libraries, with sample barcodes and sequencing adapters being added in the second step. Sequencing of the libraries was done on either Illumina HiSeq 2500 (2x100 bp) or NovaSeq (2x150 bp). As for how the authors treated the data: MIGEC was used to demultiplex reads and collapse the reads into UMI consensus sequences, and MiXCR was used for V(D)J alignment. Vaccine-responding clonotypes were identified with edgeR using replicate PBMC samples, with FDR below 0.01 and a log2 fold change above 5 up to day 15 being required. Each bulk clonotype was labeled CD4 or CD8 based on which sequenced repertoire, CD4 or CD8, contained the clonotype at higher abundance. TCRdb reanalyzed the raw reads on its own, using fastp at Q25 for trimming and MiXCR for clone calling, and kept in-frame beta chains. All rows with the same CDR3 protein become a single entry with the most common DNA and genes. Clone size and V and J calls follow TCRdb, not the original study. The sample includes 95,000 to 150,000 distinct CDR3 sequences, with approximately 14% observed a single time. 40% to 45% of the sample comes from the top ten.

There are 15 amino acids in the CDR3, from cysteine to phenylalanine inclusive. The retained sequence is limited to the CDR3, 45 bases, with the frame set at the first base. V is clipped by 3 bases and J by 1 base, and the sequence between their germline boundaries is 12 bases long. CDR1 and CDR2 are drawn from the germline V gene: MGHRA, YSYEKL. The source material was CD8+ T cells sorted from PBMCs, sampled 5 days after the yellow fever booster vaccination. The TCR comes from a man aged 18 to 29 who received the YFV17D yellow fever vaccine. The V and J segments used are TRBV4-1 and TRBJ2-5; TRBD2 could be the D gene, as 6 bases match. The CDR3 protein is CASSQGTVTQETQYF. The DNA is TGCGCCAGCAGCCAGGGGACTGTAACCCAAGAGACCCAGTACTTC.